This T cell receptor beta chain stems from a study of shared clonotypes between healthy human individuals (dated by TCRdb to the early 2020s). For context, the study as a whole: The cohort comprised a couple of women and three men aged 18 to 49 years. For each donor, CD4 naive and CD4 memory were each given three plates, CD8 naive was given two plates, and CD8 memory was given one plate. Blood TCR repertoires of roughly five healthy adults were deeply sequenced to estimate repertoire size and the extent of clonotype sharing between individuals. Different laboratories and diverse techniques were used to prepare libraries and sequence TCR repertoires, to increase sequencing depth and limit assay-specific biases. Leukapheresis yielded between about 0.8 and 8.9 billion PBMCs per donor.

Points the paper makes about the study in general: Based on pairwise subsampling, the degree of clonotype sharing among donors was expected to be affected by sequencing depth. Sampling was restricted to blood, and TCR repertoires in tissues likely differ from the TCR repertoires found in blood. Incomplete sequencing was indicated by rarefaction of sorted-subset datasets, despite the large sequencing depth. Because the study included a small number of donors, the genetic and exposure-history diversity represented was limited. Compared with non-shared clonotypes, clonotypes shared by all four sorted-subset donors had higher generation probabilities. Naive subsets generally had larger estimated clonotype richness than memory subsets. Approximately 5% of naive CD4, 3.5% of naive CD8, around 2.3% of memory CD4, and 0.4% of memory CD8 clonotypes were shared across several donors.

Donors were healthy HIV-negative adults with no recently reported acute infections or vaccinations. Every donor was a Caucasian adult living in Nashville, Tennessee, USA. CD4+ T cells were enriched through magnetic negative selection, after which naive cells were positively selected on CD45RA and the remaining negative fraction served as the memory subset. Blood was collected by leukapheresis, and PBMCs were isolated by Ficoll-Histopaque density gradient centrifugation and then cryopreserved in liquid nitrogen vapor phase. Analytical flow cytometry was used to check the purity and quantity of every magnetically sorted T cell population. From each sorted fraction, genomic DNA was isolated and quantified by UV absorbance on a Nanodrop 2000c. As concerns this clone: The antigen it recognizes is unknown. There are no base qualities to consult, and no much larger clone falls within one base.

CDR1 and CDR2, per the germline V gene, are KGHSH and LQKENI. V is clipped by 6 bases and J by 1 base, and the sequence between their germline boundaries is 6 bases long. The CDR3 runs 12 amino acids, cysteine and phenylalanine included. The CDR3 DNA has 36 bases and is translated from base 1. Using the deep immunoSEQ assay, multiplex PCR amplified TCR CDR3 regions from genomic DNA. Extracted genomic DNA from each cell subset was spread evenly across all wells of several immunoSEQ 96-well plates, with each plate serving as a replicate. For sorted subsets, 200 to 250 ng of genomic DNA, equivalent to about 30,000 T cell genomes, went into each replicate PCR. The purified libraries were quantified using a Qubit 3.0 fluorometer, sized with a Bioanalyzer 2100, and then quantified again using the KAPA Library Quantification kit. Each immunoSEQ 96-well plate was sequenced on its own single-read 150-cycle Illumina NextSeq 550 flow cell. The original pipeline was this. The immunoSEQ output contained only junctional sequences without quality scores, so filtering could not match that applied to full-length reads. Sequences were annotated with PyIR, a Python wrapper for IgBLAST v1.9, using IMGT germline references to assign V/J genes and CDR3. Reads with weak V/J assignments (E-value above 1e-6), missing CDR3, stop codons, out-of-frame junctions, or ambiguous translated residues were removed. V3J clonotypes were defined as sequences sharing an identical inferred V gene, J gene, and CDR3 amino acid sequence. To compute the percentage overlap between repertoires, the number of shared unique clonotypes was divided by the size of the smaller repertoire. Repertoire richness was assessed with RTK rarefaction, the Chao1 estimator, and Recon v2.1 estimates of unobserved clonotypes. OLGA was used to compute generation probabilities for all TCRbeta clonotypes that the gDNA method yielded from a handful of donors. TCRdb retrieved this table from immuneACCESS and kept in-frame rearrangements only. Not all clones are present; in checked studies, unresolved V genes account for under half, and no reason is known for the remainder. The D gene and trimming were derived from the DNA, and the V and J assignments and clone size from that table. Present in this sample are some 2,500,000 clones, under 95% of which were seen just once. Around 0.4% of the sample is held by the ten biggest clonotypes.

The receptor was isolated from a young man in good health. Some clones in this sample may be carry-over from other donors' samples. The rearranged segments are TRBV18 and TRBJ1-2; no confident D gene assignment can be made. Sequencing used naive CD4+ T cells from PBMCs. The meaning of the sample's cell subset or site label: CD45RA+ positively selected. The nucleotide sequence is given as TGTGCCAGCTCCCCCTATAACTATGGCTACACCTTC. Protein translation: CASSPYNYGYTF.